A selection of T cell receptor beta chains follows, all from one sample in a study of CD4 T cells in relation to SARS-CoV-2 and coronaviruses. The method was immunoSEQ multiplex PCR; TCRdb's version includes in-frame clones alone and lacks a portion of them. The repertoire holds approximately 70,000 clones, with approximately 93% as singletons. The sample consisted of naive CD4+ T cells from PBMCs. These receptors originate from a human donor in good health. Each CDR3 is given with its conserved first and last residue. The D gene is left open where the match is weak. Clone size, where shown, is once, few, many, or a class for clones that have expanded.

CDR3 DNA: TGTGCCAGCAGCCAACTGGACAGGGGCACCGGGGAGCTGTTTTTT; CDR3 protein: CASSQLDRGTGELFF; V gene: TRBV2; D gene: TRBD1; J gene: TRBJ2-2; CDR3 length: 15; clone size: NA
CDR3 DNA: TGTGCCAGCAGTTACTCGAAATTGCGGGGCGTCTATGGCTACACCTTC; CDR3 protein: CASSYSKLRGVYGYTF; V gene: TRBV6-2/TRBV6-3; D gene: NA; J gene: TRBJ1-2; CDR3 length: 16; clone size: once
CDR3 DNA: TGTGCCACCAGTGATACCCGGGACAGCGGGGAAAAACTGTTTTTT; CDR3 protein: CATSDTRDSGEKLFF; V gene: TRBV24-1; D gene: TRBD1; J gene: TRBJ1-4; CDR3 length: 15; clone size: NA
CDR3 DNA: TGTGCCAGCAGTGTAGGGACAGGGGGCGGTTGGACTGAAGCTTTCTTT; CDR3 protein: CASSVGTGGGWTEAFF; V gene: TRBV28; D gene: TRBD1; J gene: TRBJ1-1; CDR3 length: 16; clone size: NA
CDR3 DNA: TGTGCCAGCAGGAGCGGCAGAACTAGCACAGATACGCAGTATTTT; CDR3 protein: CASRSGRTSTDTQYF; V gene: TRBV7-8; D gene: NA; J gene: TRBJ2-3; CDR3 length: 15; clone size: NA
CDR3 DNA: TGTGCCAGCAGCCAAGACGAGGGGACTGAAGCTTTCTTT; CDR3 protein: CASSQDEGTEAFF; V gene: TRBV4-2; D gene: NA; J gene: TRBJ1-1; CDR3 length: 13; clone size: NA
CDR3 DNA: TGTGCCAGCAGCGACCGACTAGCGGGGGGCGAGCAGTATTTT; CDR3 protein: CASSDRLAGGEQYF; V gene: TRBV3-1/TRBV3-2; D gene: TRBD2; J gene: TRBJ2-3; CDR3 length: 14; clone size: NA
CDR3 DNA: TGTGCCAGCAGCGTAGCGGGGACAGGGTATGGCTACACCTTC; CDR3 protein: CASSVAGTGYGYTF; V gene: TRBV9; D gene: TRBD1; J gene: TRBJ1-2; CDR3 length: 14; clone size: NA
CDR3 DNA: TGTGCCAGCAGCCGTGGGACAGGTCCCTACGAGCAGTACTTC; CDR3 protein: CASSRGTGPYEQYF; V gene: TRBV7-3; D gene: TRBD1; J gene: TRBJ2-7; CDR3 length: 14; clone size: NA
CDR3 DNA: TGCGCCAGCAGCCTTTCCCCAGTGACACCCGAGGGGACAGATACGCAGTATTTT; CDR3 protein: CASSLSPVTPEGTDTQYF; V gene: TRBV5-1; D gene: NA; J gene: TRBJ2-3; CDR3 length: 18; clone size: NA
CDR3 DNA: TGTGCCAGCAGCTTGAGCGTGCTAGCGGGGGGGGGAGAGACCCAGTACTTC; CDR3 protein: CASSLSVLAGGGETQYF; V gene: TRBV5-4; D gene: TRBD2; J gene: TRBJ2-5; CDR3 length: 17; clone size: NA
CDR3 DNA: TGTGCCAGCAGGAGGGGCTCCCAAGAGACCCAGTACTTC; CDR3 protein: CASRRGSQETQYF; V gene: TRBV27; D gene: NA; J gene: TRBJ2-5; CDR3 length: 13; clone size: NA
CDR3 DNA: TGCAGCGTTGAATGGTTCCGGGGAGAGACCCAGTACTTC; CDR3 protein: CSVEWFRGETQYF; V gene: TRBV29-1; D gene: NA; J gene: TRBJ2-5; CDR3 length: 13; clone size: NA
CDR3 DNA: TGTGCCAGCTCACCAGGAGGGTTAGCGGGACAACCCCCGGCTGGGGCCAACGTCCTGACTTTC; CDR3 protein: CASSPGGLAGQPPAGANVLTF; V gene: TRBV18; D gene: TRBD2; J gene: TRBJ2-6; CDR3 length: 21; clone size: NA
CDR3 DNA: TGTGCCAGCACCGGGGGGGGCTCGGCTACGGCCCAGCATTTT; CDR3 protein: CASTGGGSATAQHF; V gene: TRBV6-5; D gene: NA; J gene: TRBJ1-5; CDR3 length: 14; clone size: NA
CDR3 DNA: TGTGCCAGCAGTTACGCCGACAGTGAAAAACTGTTTTTT; CDR3 protein: CASSYADSEKLFF; V gene: TRBV6-6; D gene: NA; J gene: TRBJ1-4; CDR3 length: 13; clone size: NA
CDR3 DNA: TGCGCCAGCAGTTCCGGGACAGGAGGAGAAAAACTGTTTTTT; CDR3 protein: CASSSGTGGEKLFF; V gene: TRBV5-1; D gene: TRBD1; J gene: TRBJ1-4; CDR3 length: 14; clone size: NA
CDR3 DNA: TGTGCCAGCAGCTTAACCCTCACCGGGGAGCTGTTTTTT; CDR3 protein: CASSLTLTGELFF; V gene: TRBV7-3; D gene: NA; J gene: TRBJ2-2; CDR3 length: 13; clone size: NA
CDR3 DNA: TGTGCCAGCTCACCAAGGGGACAGATCAATCAGCCCCAGCATTTT; CDR3 protein: CASSPRGQINQPQHF; V gene: TRBV18; D gene: TRBD1; J gene: TRBJ1-5; CDR3 length: 15; clone size: NA
CDR3 DNA: TGCGCCAGCACCCCGGCTCCCGGGAGCTACGAGCAGTACTTC; CDR3 protein: CASTPAPGSYEQYF; V gene: TRBV5-1; D gene: NA; J gene: TRBJ2-7; CDR3 length: 14; clone size: NA
CDR3 DNA: TGTGCCAGCAGTCGCTATGGCTACACCTTC; CDR3 protein: CASSRYGYTF; V gene: TRBV28; D gene: NA; J gene: TRBJ1-2; CDR3 length: 10; clone size: NA
CDR3 DNA: TGTGCCATCAGCCCAGACAGGGGTAGCAATCAGCCCCAGCATTTT; CDR3 protein: CAISPDRGSNQPQHF; V gene: TRBV10-3; D gene: TRBD1; J gene: TRBJ1-5; CDR3 length: 15; clone size: NA
CDR3 DNA: TGTGCCAGCAGCAAGGCCGGGACAGACTCCTACGAGCAGTACTTC; CDR3 protein: CASSKAGTDSYEQYF; V gene: TRBV21-1; D gene: NA; J gene: TRBJ2-7; CDR3 length: 15; clone size: NA
CDR3 DNA: TGTGCCAGCAGCTTTACCCAAACCTCCTACGAGCAGTACTTC; CDR3 protein: CASSFTQTSYEQYF; V gene: TRBV7-2; D gene: NA; J gene: TRBJ2-7; CDR3 length: 14; clone size: NA
CDR3 DNA: TGCGCCAGCAGCTTGTTGGTGGGGAACACCGGGGAGCTGTTTTTT; CDR3 protein: CASSLLVGNTGELFF; V gene: TRBV5-1; D gene: NA; J gene: TRBJ2-2; CDR3 length: 15; clone size: NA
CDR3 DNA: TGTGCCAGCAGACTACAGGGGCCGGGAAACATTCAGTACTTC; CDR3 protein: CASRLQGPGNIQYF; V gene: TRBV6-5; D gene: TRBD1; J gene: TRBJ2-4; CDR3 length: 14; clone size: NA
CDR3 DNA: TGTGCTAGTGGTTTGTGGGGTGGGGATGGCTACACCTTC; CDR3 protein: CASGLWGGDGYTF; V gene: TRBV12-5; D gene: NA; J gene: TRBJ1-2; CDR3 length: 13; clone size: once
CDR3 DNA: TGCGCCAGCAGCTCCGGGACTAGCCCCAACACCGGGGAGCTGTTTTTT; CDR3 protein: CASSSGTSPNTGELFF; V gene: TRBV5-1; D gene: TRBD2; J gene: TRBJ2-2; CDR3 length: 16; clone size: NA
CDR3 DNA: TGTGTCAGAAGCCACCCCCCAGGGCTCGGGAGCAATCAGCCCCAGCATTTT; CDR3 protein: CVRSHPPGLGSNQPQHF; V gene: TRBV7-5; D gene: NA; J gene: TRBJ1-5; CDR3 length: 17; clone size: once
CDR3 DNA: TGTGCCAGCAGCTTGGGACAGAACAATCAGCCCCAGCATTTT; CDR3 protein: CASSLGQNNQPQHF; V gene: TRBV7-6; D gene: TRBD1; J gene: TRBJ1-5; CDR3 length: 14; clone size: NA
CDR3 DNA: TGTGCCAGCAGCCTCCGAGGCTCCTATAATTCACCCCTCCACTTT; CDR3 protein: CASSLRGSYNSPLHF; V gene: TRBV7-3; D gene: NA; J gene: TRBJ1-6; CDR3 length: 15; clone size: NA
CDR3 DNA: TGTGCCAGCAGCTTAACCGGGACAGCAAATGAAAAACTGTTTTTT; CDR3 protein: CASSLTGTANEKLFF; V gene: TRBV7-9; D gene: TRBD1; J gene: TRBJ1-4; CDR3 length: 15; clone size: once
CDR3 DNA: TGTGCCAGTAGTTACGGGGGATATAGCAATCAGCCCCAGCATTTT; CDR3 protein: CASSYGGYSNQPQHF; V gene: TRBV19; D gene: NA; J gene: TRBJ1-5; CDR3 length: 15; clone size: NA
CDR3 DNA: TGTGCCAGCAGTGACCCTACAGGGGCAGATACGCAGTATTTT; CDR3 protein: CASSDPTGADTQYF; V gene: TRBV7-9; D gene: TRBD1; J gene: TRBJ2-3; CDR3 length: 14; clone size: NA